The 9 T cell receptor beta chains given below trace back to one sample, sequenced in a study of blood T cells in healthy people across ages. Primed by a sample-barcoded 5' primer and a J-beta primer mix, a second PCR proceeded for about 6 to 12 cycles. MiXCR, run by TCRdb on the 5' RACE reads, gives a single entry per CDR3 protein. The sample records approximately 680,000 distinct CDR3 sequences, about 32% being singletons. The sample was blood. These receptors were obtained from a woman aged 80 or over in good health.

The V call is TRBV15, the J call TRBJ2-5, with D possibly TRBD1 on 6 matching bases. Germline V gene data show CDR1 as LNHNV and CDR2 as YYDKDF (reference sequence). Trimming cost V 5 bases and J 11 bases, with 27 bases left between them. The CDR3 contains 16 residues. The CDR3: CATSLTTGGEGNEQYF. The CDR3 nucleotides read TGTGCCACCAGCTTAACGACAGGAGGAGAGGGCAATGAGCAGTACTTC. Looking up the rest from reference TRBV15 and TRBJ2-5 gives the full variable domain: DAMVIQNPRYQVTQFGKPVTLSCSQTLNHNVMYWYQQKSSQAPKLLFHYYDKDFNNEADTPDNFQSRRPNTSFCFLDIRSPGLGDTAMYLCATSLTTGGEGNEQYFGPGTRLLVL.

V gene TRBV6-2 or TRBV6-3 combines with J gene TRBJ2-1; possible D gene TRBD1, 5 bases. Germline loops: CDR1 MNHEY, CDR2 SVGEGT. The CDR3 has 14 amino acids. Trimming stripped 6 bases from V and 5 bases from J, with 14 bases between. The CDR3 loop is CASRDKAANNEQFF. CDR3 DNA: TGTGCCAGCAGGGACAAGGCAGCCAACAATGAGCAGTTCTTC.

This clonotype was observed at least ten times. The chain links TRBV20-1 to TRBJ2-7, with D possibly TRBD2 on 5 matching bases. This CDR3 is built from 12 residues. Germline V CDR1 and CDR2: DFQATT, SNEGSKA (reference sequence). Trimming took off 6 bases at V and 0 bases at J, with 9 bases between the two ends. In nucleotides, the CDR3 is TGCAGTGCGGATACTAGCTCCTACGAGCAGTACTTC. This translates into CSADTSSYEQYF.

This clonotype was detected many times. The chain links TRBV7-3 to TRBJ2-6, with a possible D match to TRBD1 (5 bases). V dropped 2 bases and J dropped 4 bases, with 9 bases sitting between them. CDR1 is SGHTA and CDR2 is FQGTGA in the germline V gene. The CDR3 is made up of 15 amino acids. The CDR3 DNA sequence: TGTGCCAGCAGCTTATCAGGGTACGGGGCCAACGTCCTGACTTTC. This sequence encodes CASSLSGYGANVLTF.

The gene calls are TRBV7-9 and TRBJ1-2; D unclear. The CDR3 runs to 16 residues. Germline CDR1 and CDR2: SEHNR and FQNEAQ (reference sequence). Trimming left V 5 bases short and J 3 bases short, with 19 bases between. CDR3 bases: TGTGCCAGCAGCGGAATCGAAGCGGGGTGGGACTATGGCTACACCTTC. Translated, it gives CASSGIEAGWDYGYTF.

About this clonotype: This could be a read error, since a much larger clone is one nucleotide away. This chain uses TRBV9 with TRBJ2-5; D is perhaps TRBD2 (6 bases). The CDR3 has 14 residues. Germline V CDR1 and CDR2: SGDLS, YYNGEE. CDR3 loop: CAGSVVGGQETQYF. The CDR3 DNA reads as TGTGCCGGCAGCGTAGTCGGAGGGCAAGAGACCCAGTACTTC.

A few counts support this clonotype. The chain recombines TRBV27 with TRBJ1-2, with 9 bases fitting TRBD1. The CDR3 consists of 16 residues. CDR1 is MNHEY and CDR2 is SMNVEV in the germline V gene (reference sequence). With 0 bases clipped from V and 4 bases from J, the junction kept 6 bases outside the gene matches. This chain's CDR3 is CASSLSGTGLIYGYTF. Here the CDR3 DNA reads TGTGCCAGCAGTTTATCCGGGACAGGGTTGATCTATGGCTACACCTTC.

This clonotype was observed a handful of times. A much larger clone is a single base away; this may be a read error. CDR3 protein: CASSAARVYNEQYF. The CDR3 bases are TGCGCCAGCAGCGCGGCGAGGGTCTACAATGAGCAGTACTTC. The V gene is TRBV5-1, the J gene TRBJ2-7, with a possible D match to TRBD2 (5 bases). The CDR3 sequence is 14 residues long. Trimming left V 4 bases short and J 7 bases short, with 18 bases between. Per germline, CDR1 SGHRS and CDR2 YFSETQ.

This clonotype was seen at least ten times. The rearrangement links TRBV6-4 to TRBJ2-1; 8 bases line up with TRBD1. Germline CDR1 and CDR2: MRHNA and SNTAGT. Trimming removed 0 bases from V and 4 bases from J; junction bases left unmatched: 2. The CDR3 is made up of 15 amino acids. The CDR3 nucleotides read TGTGCCAGCAGTGACTCACAGGGGGGATACAATGAGCAGTTCTTC. This translates into CASSDSQGGYNEQFF.